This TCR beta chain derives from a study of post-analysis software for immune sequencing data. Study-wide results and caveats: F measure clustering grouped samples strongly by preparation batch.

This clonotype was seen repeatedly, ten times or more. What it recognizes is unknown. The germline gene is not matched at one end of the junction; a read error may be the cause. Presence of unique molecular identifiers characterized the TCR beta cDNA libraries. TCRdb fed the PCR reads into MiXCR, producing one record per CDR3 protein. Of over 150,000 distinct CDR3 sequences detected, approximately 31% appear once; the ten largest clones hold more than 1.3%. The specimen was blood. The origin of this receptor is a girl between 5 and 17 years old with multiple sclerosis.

As DNA, the CDR3 is TGCAGTGCGAGAGGCAGCACAGATACGCAGTATTTT. This sequence encodes CSARGSTDTQYF. This chain connects TRBV20-1 to TRBJ2-3; D uncertain. CDR3 length: 12 residues. From germline, CDR1 is DFQATT and CDR2 SNEGSKA (reference sequence).